Listed below are T cell receptor beta chains from one sample, sequenced in a study of beta chain features in type 1 diabetes. Method: immunoSEQ multiplex PCR; TCRdb's copy keeps in-frame clones and lacks some. The data show 350,000 to 450,000 clones, with roughly an eighth seen just once and 0.0095% to 0.012% held by the top ten. Material: naive CD4+ T cells from blood. The origin of the receptors is a young woman with type 1 diabetes. The CDR3 runs from the conserved cysteine through the conserved F or W. The D gene is left open where the match is weak. Size values are once, few and many counts, or a class for expanded clones, and some rows have none.

size	length	D	V	J	CDR3	DNA
-	15	TRBD1	TRBV18	TRBJ2-7	CASSPGTGGSYEQYF	TGTGCCAGCTCCCCGGGGACAGGGGGCTCCTACGAGCAGTACTTC
-	14	TRBD1	TRBV7-9	TRBJ2-7	CASSPRTGGYEQYF	TGTGCCAGCAGCCCCCGGACAGGGGGGTACGAGCAGTACTTC
-	12	-	TRBV7-2	TRBJ2-7	CASSSLPYEQYF	TGTGCCAGCAGCTCCCTTCCCTACGAGCAGTACTTC
-	17	-	TRBV4-3	TRBJ2-6	CASSQPQGAAGANVLTF	TGCGCCAGCAGCCAACCACAGGGAGCAGCTGGGGCCAACGTCCTGACTTTC
-	13	TRBD1	TRBV19	TRBJ2-1	CASRGRGWAEQFF	TGTGCCAGTAGGGGCAGGGGGTGGGCTGAGCAGTTCTTC
few	14	-	TRBV25-1	TRBJ2-4	CASSDRGTRNIQYF	TGTGCCAGCAGTGACCGGGGAACGAGGAACATTCAGTACTTC
-	15	TRBD2	TRBV28	TRBJ2-7	CASSLKLREGYEQYF	TGTGCCAGCAGTCTCAAGTTGCGGGAGGGCTACGAGCAGTACTTC
few	15	TRBD1	TRBV6-5	TRBJ1-2	CASSYPSGQGYGYTF	TGTGCCAGCAGTTACCCTTCGGGACAGGGCTATGGCTACACCTTC
few	15	-	TRBV2	TRBJ2-4	CASWEADIAKNIQYF	TGTGCCAGCTGGGAGGCAGACATAGCCAAAAACATTCAGTACTTC
few	16	TRBD2	TRBV4-1	TRBJ2-3	CASSQETSGITDTQYF	TGCGCCAGCAGCCAAGAAACTAGCGGAATCACAGATACGCAGTATTTT